The rows below give T cell receptor beta chains drawn from one sample of a study of blood T cell repertoires in COVID-19. Here immunoSEQ multiplex PCR was the method, and the copy in TCRdb shows in-frame clones only, minus some. Of roughly 70,000 clones listed, approximately 91% were seen once; the top ten hold nearly 4%. The sequencing input was peripheral blood. These receptors originate from a man between 70 and 80 years old with acute or convalescent COVID-19. Both conserved end residues are part of each CDR3. The D gene is left open where the match is weak. Only part of the rows carry a size: once, few, many, or a class if the clone is expanded.

d_call clone_size j_call v_call cdr3_aa cdr3_nt
TRBD2 NA TRBJ2-5 TRBV11-3 CASSITSGGGETQYF TGTGCCAGCAGCATCACTAGCGGGGGGGGAGAGACCCAGTACTTC
TRBD1 NA TRBJ2-2 TRBV13 CASSFPSRGRLLPGELFF TGTGCCAGCAGCTTCCCATCCAGGGGGCGACTCTTGCCCGGGGAGCTGTTTTTT
NA once TRBJ1-6 TRBV5-6 CASSWRRMNSPLHF TGTGCCAGCAGCTGGAGGCGGATGAATTCACCCCTCCACTTT
NA NA TRBJ1-1 TRBV16 CASSQWADMNTEAFF TGTGCCAGCAGCCAATGGGCGGACATGAACACTGAAGCTTTCTTT
NA NA TRBJ2-7 TRBV18 CASSEAGERRGYYEQYF TGTGCCAGCTCAGAAGCTGGAGAGAGGCGGGGCTATTACGAGCAGTACTTC
NA NA TRBJ2-7 TRBV23-1 CASSQPPGRTYEQYF TGCGCCAGCAGTCAACCCCCCGGCAGGACCTACGAGCAGTACTTC
NA NA TRBJ1-1 TRBV5-6 CASSLGHLNTEAFF TGTGCCAGCAGCTTGGGACACCTGAACACTGAAGCTTTCTTT
NA once TRBJ2-4 TRBV11-1 CASSLGANWDIQYF TGTGCCAGCAGCTTAGGGGCAAATTGGGACATTCAGTACTTC
NA NA TRBJ2-1 TRBV18 CASSPAQAYEQFF TGTGCCAGCTCACCAGCCCAGGCTTATGAGCAGTTCTTC
NA once TRBJ2-5 TRBV12-3/TRBV12-4 CASRREPQYF TGTGCCAGCAGAAGAGAGCCCCAGTACTTC
NA once TRBJ2-5 TRBV5-1 CASSLDTGAQETQYF TGCGCCAGCAGCTTGGATACAGGAGCCCAAGAGACCCAGTACTTC
NA NA TRBJ1-5 TRBV6-5 CASSRTWRHQPQHF TGTGCCAGCAGCCGGACATGGCGGCATCAGCCCCAGCATTTT
TRBD1 NA TRBJ2-7 TRBV4-1 CASSPALDRGSHEQYF TGCGCCAGCAGCCCAGCACTAGACAGGGGGTCCCACGAGCAGTACTTC
NA NA TRBJ1-2 TRBV4-1 CASSQDGGMAYGYTF TGCGCCAGCAGCCAAGATGGGGGGATGGCCTATGGCTACACCTTC
NA NA TRBJ1-2 TRBV25-1 CASSDPGSGNYGYTF TGTGCCAGCAGTGATCCAGGATCAGGGAACTATGGCTACACCTTC
TRBD2 NA TRBJ2-3 TRBV6-2/TRBV6-3 CASSAHRTSGGRYTQYF TGTGCCAGCAGTGCCCACCGGACTAGCGGGGGGCGGTATACGCAGTATTTT
NA NA TRBJ1-1 TRBV18 CASSPAMNTEAFF TGTGCCAGCTCCCCCGCGATGAACACTGAAGCTTTCTTT
NA NA TRBJ2-3 TRBV19 CASTPEGKQRDTQYF TGTGCCAGTACCCCGGAGGGGAAACAAAGGGATACGCAGTATTTT
NA once TRBJ2-7 TRBV7-3 CASSLQPGSEQYF TGTGCCAGCAGCTTACAACCGGGATCGGAGCAGTACTTC
NA NA TRBJ1-4 TRBV28 CASSAATGKTNEKLFF TGTGCCAGCAGTGCCGCAACAGGGAAAACTAATGAAAAACTGTTTTTT
NA NA TRBJ1-2 TRBV6-2/TRBV6-3 CASSYRGSTGYTF TGTGCCAGCAGTTACCGAGGGTCCACTGGCTACACCTTC
TRBD2 NA TRBJ2-7 TRBV5-1 CASSPRLAGDYEQYF TGCGCCAGCAGTCCGCGACTAGCGGGGGACTACGAGCAGTACTTC
NA NA TRBJ1-2 TRBV3-1/TRBV3-2 CASSQDPGDYGYTF TGTGCCAGCAGCCAAGATCCAGGGGACTATGGCTACACCTTC
TRBD1 NA TRBJ2-1 TRBV28 CASRIPLGTGSASSYNEQFF TGTGCCAGCAGGATCCCCCTGGGGACAGGGTCTGCCTCCTCCTACAATGAGCAGTTCTTC
NA once TRBJ1-6 TRBV11-1 CASSVSRRNSPLHF TGTGCCAGCAGCGTGTCCAGGCGCAATTCACCCCTCCACTTT
TRBD1 NA TRBJ1-2 TRBV14 CASSPGQGGYGYTF TGTGCCAGCAGCCCGGGACAGGGAGGCTATGGCTACACCTTC
TRBD1 NA TRBJ1-5 TRBV29-1 CSVMTGGNQPQHF TGCAGCGTGATGACAGGGGGTAATCAGCCCCAGCATTTT
NA once TRBJ2-5 TRBV3-1/TRBV3-2 CASSPPRGRETQYF TGTGCCAGCAGCCCGCCAAGGGGCCGAGAGACCCAGTACTTC